The clone carrying this T cell receptor beta chain showed up just once. The antigen is unknown. Unique molecular identifiers were incorporated during preparation of the TCRbeta library. One entry per CDR3 protein results from TCRdb running MiXCR on the PCR reads. The data show about 250,000 distinct CDR3 sequences, with roughly 25% seen just once and around 4.8% held by the top ten. This specimen comes from a study of T-cell reconstitution after alpha-beta-depleted transplantation in children. Study results and caveats: Some patients' high day-60 TCRbeta diversity was traced to surviving recipient T cells and thymic progenitors. In patients about two months after transplant, alpha-beta T cells reportedly arose from several hundred expanded graft clones. When one year had passed after transplant, most T-cell counts and diversity came from newly produced T cells.

The clonotype was recovered from a female patient aged 2-9 years who had a stem cell transplant for congenital amegakaryocytic thrombocytopenia, so the T cells may come from the graft donor. The sample in question was PBMCs, mostly from graft donor cells, obtained 360 days after TCRalphabeta/CD19-depleted stem cell transplant.

The CDR3 here is CAISEGAYQETQYF. CDR3 nucleotide sequence: TGTGCCATCAGTGAGGGGGCCTACCAAGAGACCCAGTACTTC. This chain links TRBV10-3 with TRBJ2-5; a weak D match, TRBD1 (5 bases). CDR3 length: 14 residues. Trimming pared 2 bases from V and 0 bases from J, leaving 7 bases between. Germline loops: CDR1 ENHRY, CDR2 SYGVKD.